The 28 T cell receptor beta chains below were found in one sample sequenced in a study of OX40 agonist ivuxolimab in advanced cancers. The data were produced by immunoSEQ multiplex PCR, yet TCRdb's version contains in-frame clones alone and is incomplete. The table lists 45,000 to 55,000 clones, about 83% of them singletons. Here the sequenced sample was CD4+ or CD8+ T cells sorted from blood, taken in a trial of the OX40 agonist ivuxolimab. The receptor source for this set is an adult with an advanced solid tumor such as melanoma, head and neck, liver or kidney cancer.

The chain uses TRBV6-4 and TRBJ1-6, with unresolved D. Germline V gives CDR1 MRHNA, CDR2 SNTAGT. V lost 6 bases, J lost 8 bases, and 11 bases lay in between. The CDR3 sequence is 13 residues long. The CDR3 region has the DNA TGTGCCAGCAGCGCGACCCGAGATTCACCCCTCCACTTT. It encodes CASSATRDSPLHF.

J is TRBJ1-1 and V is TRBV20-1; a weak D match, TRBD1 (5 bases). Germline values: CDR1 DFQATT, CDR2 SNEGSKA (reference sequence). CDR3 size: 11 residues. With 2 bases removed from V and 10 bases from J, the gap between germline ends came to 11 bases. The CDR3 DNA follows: TGCAGTGCTAGACCGGGACGCCGAGCTTTCTTT. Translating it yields CSARPGRRAFF.

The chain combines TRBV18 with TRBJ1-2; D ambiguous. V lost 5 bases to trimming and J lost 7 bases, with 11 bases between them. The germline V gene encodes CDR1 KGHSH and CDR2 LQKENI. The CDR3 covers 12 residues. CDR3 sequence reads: CASSLAGGGYTF. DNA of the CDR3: TGTGCCAGCTCATTAGCAGGAGGTGGCTACACCTTC.

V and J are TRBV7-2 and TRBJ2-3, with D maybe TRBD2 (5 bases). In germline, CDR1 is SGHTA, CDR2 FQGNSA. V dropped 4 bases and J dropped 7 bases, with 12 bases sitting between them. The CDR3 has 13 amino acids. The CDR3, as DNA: TGTGCCAGCAGCTCCGCGACGGGAAATACGCAGTATTTT. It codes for CASSSATGNTQYF.

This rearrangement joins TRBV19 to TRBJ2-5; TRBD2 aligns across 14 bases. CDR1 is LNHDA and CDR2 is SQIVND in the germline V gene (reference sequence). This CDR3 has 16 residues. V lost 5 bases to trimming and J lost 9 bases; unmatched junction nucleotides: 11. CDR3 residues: CASSSGTSGGSMAQYF. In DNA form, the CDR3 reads TGTGCCAGTAGTTCTGGGACTAGCGGGGGTTCCATGGCCCAGTACTTC.

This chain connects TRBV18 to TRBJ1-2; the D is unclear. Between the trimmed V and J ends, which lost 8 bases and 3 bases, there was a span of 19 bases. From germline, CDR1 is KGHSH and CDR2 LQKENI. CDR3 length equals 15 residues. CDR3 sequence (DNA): TGTGCCAGCCAATACCGCGGGCAGTATGACTATGGCTACACCTTC. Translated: CASQYRGQYDYGYTF.

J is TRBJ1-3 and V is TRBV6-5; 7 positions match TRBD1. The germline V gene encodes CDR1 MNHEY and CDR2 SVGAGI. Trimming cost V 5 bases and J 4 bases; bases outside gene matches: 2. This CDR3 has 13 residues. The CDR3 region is CASSTGAGNTIYF. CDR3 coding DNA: TGTGCCAGCAGTACAGGGGCAGGAAACACCATATATTTT.

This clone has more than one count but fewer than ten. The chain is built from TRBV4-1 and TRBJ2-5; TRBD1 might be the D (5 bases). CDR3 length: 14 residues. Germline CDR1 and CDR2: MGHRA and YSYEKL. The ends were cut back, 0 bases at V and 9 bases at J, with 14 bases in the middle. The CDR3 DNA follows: TGCGCCAGCAGCCAAGATGGGCAGGGTAGGGCCCAGTACTTC. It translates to CASSQDGQGRAQYF.

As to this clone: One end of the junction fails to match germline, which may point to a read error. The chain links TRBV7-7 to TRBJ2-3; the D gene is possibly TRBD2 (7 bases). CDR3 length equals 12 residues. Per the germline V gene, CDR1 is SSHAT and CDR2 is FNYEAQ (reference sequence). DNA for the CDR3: TGTGCTAGCAGCCCAAGGGGGGGGACGCAGTATTTT. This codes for CASSPRGGTQYF.

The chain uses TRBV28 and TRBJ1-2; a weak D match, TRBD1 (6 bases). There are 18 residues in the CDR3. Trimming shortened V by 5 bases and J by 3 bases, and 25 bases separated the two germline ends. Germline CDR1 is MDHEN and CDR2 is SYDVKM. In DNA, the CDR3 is TGTGCCAGCAGTCTTGGGGGGGCAGGGCGAGGGGTAGACTATGGCTACACCTTC. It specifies CASSLGGAGRGVDYGYTF.

The CDR3 reads CASSEEIGFTSDRSKNIQYF. The DNA of the CDR3 is TGTGCCAGCAGTGAAGAGATAGGGTTCACTTCAGATAGATCCAAAAACATTCAGTACTTC. The J gene is TRBJ2-4, the V gene TRBV2; D not resolved. CDR3 length: 20 residues. Germline loops: CDR1 SNHLY, CDR2 FYNNEI. V was shortened by 1 base and J by 2 bases, with 24 bases between the two germline ends. Drawing the rest from reference TRBV2 and TRBJ2-4, the complete variable domain is EPEVTQTPSHQVTQMGQEVILRCVPISNHLYFYWYRQILGQKVEFLVSFYNNEISEKSEIFDDQFSVERPDGSNFTLKIRSTKLEDSAMYFCASSEEIGFTSDRSKNIQYFGAGTRLSVL.

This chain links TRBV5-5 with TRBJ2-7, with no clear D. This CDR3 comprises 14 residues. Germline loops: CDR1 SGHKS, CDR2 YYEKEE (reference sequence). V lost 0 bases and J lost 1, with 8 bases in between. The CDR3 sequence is CASSLVAFSYEQYF. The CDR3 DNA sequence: TGTGCCAGCAGCTTGGTGGCATTTTCCTACGAGCAGTACTTC.

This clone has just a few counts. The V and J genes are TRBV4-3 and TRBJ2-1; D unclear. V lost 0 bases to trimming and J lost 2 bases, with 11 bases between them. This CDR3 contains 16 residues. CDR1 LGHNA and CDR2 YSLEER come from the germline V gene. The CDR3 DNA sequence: TGCGCCAGCAGCCAAGATAACACAGTAACCTACAATGAGCAGTTCTTC. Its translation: CASSQDNTVTYNEQFF.

CDR3 loop: CSVSRGVTNYGYTF. Written as DNA, the CDR3 is TGCAGCGTGAGCAGGGGAGTAACTAACTATGGCTACACCTTC. The chain couples TRBV29-1 to TRBJ1-2, with D possibly matching TRBD1 (6 bases). V was trimmed by 6 bases and J by 0 bases, leaving 14 bases between them. The length of the CDR3 is 14 residues. CDR1 is SQVTM and CDR2 is ANQGSEA in the germline V gene.

The CDR3 nucleotides read TGTGCCAGCAGTGTCCAGGGCTATGGCTACACCTTC. Translation gives CASSVQGYGYTF. The rearrangement uses TRBV2 and TRBJ1-2, with a tentative D call TRBD1 (5 bases). Trimming shortened V by 4 bases and J by 4 bases, and 7 bases separated the two germline ends. CDR3 size: 12 residues. CDR1 and CDR2 (germline): SNHLY, FYNNEI.

CDR3 loop: CASSPAGRSNQPQHF. CDR3 DNA: TGTGCCAGCTCACCTGCGGGTCGTAGCAATCAGCCCCAGCATTTT. This chain joins TRBV18 and TRBJ1-5, with unresolved D. Trimming pared 3 bases from V and 0 bases from J, leaving 9 bases between. The CDR3 consists of 15 residues. Germline lookup yields CDR1 KGHSH and CDR2 LQKENI.

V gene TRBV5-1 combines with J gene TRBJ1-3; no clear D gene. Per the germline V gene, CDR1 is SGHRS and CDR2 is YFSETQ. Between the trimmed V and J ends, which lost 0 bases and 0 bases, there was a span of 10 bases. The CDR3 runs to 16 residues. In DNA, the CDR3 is TGCGCCAGCAGCTTGGGGAATCTTCGCTCTGGAAACACCATATATTTT. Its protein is CASSLGNLRSGNTIYF.

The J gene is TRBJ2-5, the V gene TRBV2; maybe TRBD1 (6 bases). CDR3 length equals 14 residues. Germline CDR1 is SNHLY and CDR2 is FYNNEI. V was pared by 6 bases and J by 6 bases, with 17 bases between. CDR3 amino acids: CASRLTGPGQTQYF. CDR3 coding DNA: TGTGCCAGCAGACTCACAGGGCCCGGGCAGACCCAGTACTTC. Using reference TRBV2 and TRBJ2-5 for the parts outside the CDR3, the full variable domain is EPEVTQTPSHQVTQMGQEVILRCVPISNHLYFYWYRQILGQKVEFLVSFYNNEISEKSEIFDDQFSVERPDGSNFTLKIRSTKLEDSAMYFCASRLTGPGQTQYFGPGTRLLVL.

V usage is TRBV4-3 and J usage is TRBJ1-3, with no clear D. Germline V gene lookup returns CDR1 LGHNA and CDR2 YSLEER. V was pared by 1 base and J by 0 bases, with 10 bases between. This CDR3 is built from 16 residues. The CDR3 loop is CASSQGPVSSGNTIYF. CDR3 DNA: TGCGCCAGCAGCCAAGGCCCAGTGAGCTCTGGAAACACCATATATTTT.

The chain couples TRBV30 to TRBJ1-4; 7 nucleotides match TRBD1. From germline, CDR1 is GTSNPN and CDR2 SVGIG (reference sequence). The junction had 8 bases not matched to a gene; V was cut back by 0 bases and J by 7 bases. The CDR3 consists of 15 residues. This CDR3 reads CAWSVRRGPSEKLFF. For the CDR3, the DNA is TGTGCCTGGAGTGTACGGAGGGGGCCTAGTGAAAAACTGTTTTTT.

This chain's CDR3 is CASSLGVSGTTSTDTQYF. Written as DNA, the CDR3 is TGTGCCAGCAGCTTGGGGGTCTCAGGGACCACTAGCACAGATACGCAGTATTTT. The chain recombines TRBV5-6 with TRBJ2-3; D might be TRBD1 or TRBD2, each matching 5 bases. This CDR3 is built from 18 residues. CDR1 is SGHDT and CDR2 is YYEEEE in the germline V gene. The V end was cut by 0 bases, the J end by 0 bases, with 17 bases between.

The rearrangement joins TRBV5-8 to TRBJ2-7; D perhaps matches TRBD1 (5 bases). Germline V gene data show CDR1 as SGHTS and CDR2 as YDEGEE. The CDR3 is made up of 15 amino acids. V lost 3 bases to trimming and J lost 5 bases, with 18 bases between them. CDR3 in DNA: TGTGCCAGCAGCTCTTTGGGGCGCGAACAAGACGAGCAGTACTTC. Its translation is CASSSLGREQDEQYF.

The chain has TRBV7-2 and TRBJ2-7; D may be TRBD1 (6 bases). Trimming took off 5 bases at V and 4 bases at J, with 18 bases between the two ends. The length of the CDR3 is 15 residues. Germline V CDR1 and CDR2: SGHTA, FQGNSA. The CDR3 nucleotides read TGTGCCAGCAGCCCCCGGGACAATAGCGTGTACGAGCAGTACTTC. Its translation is CASSPRDNSVYEQYF.

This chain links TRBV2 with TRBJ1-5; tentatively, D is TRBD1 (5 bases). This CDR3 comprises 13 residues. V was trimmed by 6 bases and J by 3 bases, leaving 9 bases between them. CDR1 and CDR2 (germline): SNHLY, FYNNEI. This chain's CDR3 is CASRWGPNQPQHF. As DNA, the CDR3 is TGTGCCAGCAGGTGGGGACCCAATCAGCCCCAGCATTTT.

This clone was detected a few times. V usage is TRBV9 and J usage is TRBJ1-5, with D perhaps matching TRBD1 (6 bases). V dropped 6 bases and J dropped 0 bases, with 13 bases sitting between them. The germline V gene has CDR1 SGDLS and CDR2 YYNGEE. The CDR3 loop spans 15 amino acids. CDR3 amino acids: CASNLQGLSNQPQHF. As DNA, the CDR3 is TGTGCCAGCAACTTACAGGGCCTTAGCAATCAGCCCCAGCATTTT.

CDR3 loop: CASKRGTAQWRELFF. The CDR3 nucleotides are TGTGCCAGTAAAAGGGGAACAGCGCAATGGCGGGAGCTGTTTTTT. J is TRBJ2-2 and V is TRBV19; the D gene is possibly TRBD1 (5 bases). V dropped 7 bases and J dropped 9 bases, with 21 bases sitting between them. The germline gives CDR1 LNHDA, CDR2 SQIVND (reference sequence). The CDR3 totals 15 residues.

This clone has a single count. The CDR3 DNA reads TGTGCCAGCAGCTCTGACAGGTTAGTCGCTGAAGCTTTCTTT. This translates into CASSSDRLVAEAFF. The gene calls are TRBV7-9 and TRBJ1-1, with D possibly matching TRBD1 (6 bases). Germline V CDR1 and CDR2: SEHNR, FQNEAQ (reference sequence). The CDR3 runs to 14 residues. V was cut by 4 bases and J by 6 bases, with 15 bases left in between.

CDR3 nucleotide sequence: TGTGCCAGCAGTGAAGGGACAGTGGAAAAACTGTTTTTT. This encodes CASSEGTVEKLFF. This chain joins TRBV2 and TRBJ1-4; tentatively, D is TRBD1 (6 bases). This CDR3 has 13 residues. The V end was cut by 1 base, the J end by 8 bases, with 8 bases between. CDR1 and CDR2 from the germline V gene are SNHLY and FYNNEI.